The rows below give T cell receptor beta chains drawn from one sample of a study of shared clonotypes between healthy human individuals. Some clones are missing from TCRdb's copy, which holds only in-frame ones; the method was immunoSEQ multiplex PCR. The sample lists approximately 980,000 clones, over 75% occurring once. Input material: memory CD4+ T cells sorted from blood. Every receptor here comes from a man between 18 and 29 years old in good health. Both conserved end residues are part of each CDR3. Fields, in order: clone size, D gene, J gene, CDR3 length, V gene, CDR3 DNA, CDR3 protein. D genes are given only for firm matches. Clone sizes are given selectively: once, few, many, or a class where the clone is expanded.

abundance: NA
d_gene: TRBD1
j_gene: TRBJ2-7
len: 13
v_gene: TRBV7-2
CDR3nt: TGTGCCAGCAGCCCGGGACAGCAATACGAGCAGTACTTC
CDR3aa: CASSPGQQYEQYF

abundance: NA
d_gene: TRBD1
j_gene: TRBJ2-7
len: 14
v_gene: TRBV19
CDR3nt: TGTGCCAGTAGTCTAGGACAGGGGATCTACGAGCAGTACTTC
CDR3aa: CASSLGQGIYEQYF

abundance: NA
d_gene: NA
j_gene: TRBJ2-6
len: 15
v_gene: TRBV10-3
CDR3nt: TGTGCCATCAGTCCGGGTCTCTCTGGGGCCAACGTCCTGACTTTC
CDR3aa: CAISPGLSGANVLTF

abundance: many
d_gene: TRBD1
j_gene: TRBJ1-6
len: 14
v_gene: TRBV7-8
CDR3nt: TGTGCCAGCAGCGCCCGACAGGGGGAGTCACCCCTCCACTTT
CDR3aa: CASSARQGESPLHF

abundance: NA
d_gene: NA
j_gene: TRBJ1-2
len: 14
v_gene: TRBV14
CDR3nt: TGTGCCAGCAGCCCCTGGGGGGGGGCTATTGGCTACACCTTC
CDR3aa: CASSPWGGAIGYTF

abundance: NA
d_gene: TRBD2
j_gene: TRBJ2-1
len: 16
v_gene: TRBV9
CDR3nt: TGTGCCAGCAGCGTAGGTCCTAGCGGTTCCTACAATGAGCAGTTCTTC
CDR3aa: CASSVGPSGSYNEQFF

abundance: NA
d_gene: TRBD1
j_gene: TRBJ1-3
len: 16
v_gene: TRBV11-2
CDR3nt: TGTGCCAGCAGCCTCGGGACAGGCTTCTCTGGAAACACCATATATTTT
CDR3aa: CASSLGTGFSGNTIYF

abundance: NA
d_gene: NA
j_gene: TRBJ2-3
len: 15
v_gene: TRBV4-3
CDR3nt: TGCGCCAGCAGCCAAGATGCTCTGGGCACAGATACGCAGTATTTT
CDR3aa: CASSQDALGTDTQYF

abundance: NA
d_gene: NA
j_gene: TRBJ2-4
len: 15
v_gene: TRBV30
CDR3nt: TGTGCCTGGAGTGTACTTCGGGGAGCCAAAAACATTCAGTACTTC
CDR3aa: CAWSVLRGAKNIQYF

abundance: NA
d_gene: TRBD1
j_gene: TRBJ1-2
len: 12
v_gene: TRBV29-1
CDR3nt: TGCAGCGTTCTGGACAGGGGGCCTGGCTACACCTTC
CDR3aa: CSVLDRGPGYTF

abundance: NA
d_gene: TRBD2
j_gene: TRBJ2-5
len: 17
v_gene: TRBV5-8
CDR3nt: TGTGCCAGCAGCTTGGCCAGGCTAGCGGGGATACAAGAGACCCAGTACTTC
CDR3aa: CASSLARLAGIQETQYF

abundance: NA
d_gene: NA
j_gene: TRBJ2-3
len: 16
v_gene: TRBV7-2
CDR3nt: TGTGCCAGCAGCCTAAATCAATGGGGGGCCTCAGATACGCAGTATTTT
CDR3aa: CASSLNQWGASDTQYF

abundance: few
d_gene: NA
j_gene: TRBJ2-3
len: 14
v_gene: TRBV5-1
CDR3nt: TGCGCCAGCAGCTTCTCCGGGACCACAGATACGCAGTATTTT
CDR3aa: CASSFSGTTDTQYF

abundance: NA
d_gene: TRBD1
j_gene: TRBJ2-2
len: 16
v_gene: TRBV28
CDR3nt: TGTGCCAGCAGTACACAGGGGGTATTATACACCGGGGAGCTGTTTTTT
CDR3aa: CASSTQGVLYTGELFF

abundance: few
d_gene: NA
j_gene: TRBJ1-6
len: 15
v_gene: TRBV6-1
CDR3nt: TGTGCCAGCACCCGGGGAACGGCCAATAATTCACCCCTCCACTTT
CDR3aa: CASTRGTANNSPLHF

abundance: NA
d_gene: NA
j_gene: TRBJ2-7
len: 11
v_gene: TRBV7-9
CDR3nt: TGTGCCAGCAGCCCGAATCTTGAGCAGTACTTC
CDR3aa: CASSPNLEQYF

abundance: NA
d_gene: NA
j_gene: TRBJ1-4
len: 13
v_gene: TRBV30
CDR3nt: TGTGCCGCTGGTGGGCTCGGTAATGAAAAACTGTTTTTT
CDR3aa: CAAGGLGNEKLFF

abundance: NA
d_gene: NA
j_gene: TRBJ1-6
len: 16
v_gene: TRBV7-9
CDR3nt: TGTGCCAGCAGCAAGCCCACTGGGACATTAGCTTCACCCCTCCACTTT
CDR3aa: CASSKPTGTLASPLHF

abundance: NA
d_gene: NA
j_gene: TRBJ2-2
len: 14
v_gene: TRBV29-1
CDR3nt: TGCAGCGTTAGTAACGGCGGCTTAACCGGGGAGCTGTTTTTT
CDR3aa: CSVSNGGLTGELFF

abundance: NA
d_gene: NA
j_gene: TRBJ2-2
len: 13
v_gene: TRBV11-2
CDR3nt: TGTGCCAGCAGCTTATATGGGGCCGGGGAGCTGTTTTTT
CDR3aa: CASSLYGAGELFF

abundance: NA
d_gene: NA
j_gene: TRBJ2-3
len: 17
v_gene: TRBV12-2
CDR3nt: TGTGCAAGTCGCTTAGCGGGACTAGCGGGAGCCACAGATACGCAGTATTTT
CDR3aa: CASRLAGLAGATDTQYF

abundance: NA
d_gene: NA
j_gene: TRBJ1-1
len: 13
v_gene: TRBV5-1
CDR3nt: TGCGCCAGCAGCTTGACAGGGTTGACTGAAGCTTTCTTT
CDR3aa: CASSLTGLTEAFF

abundance: NA
d_gene: NA
j_gene: TRBJ2-5
len: 11
v_gene: TRBV29-1
CDR3nt: TGCAGCGTTGGGATCCAAGAGACCCAGTACTTC
CDR3aa: CSVGIQETQYF

abundance: NA
d_gene: NA
j_gene: TRBJ2-3
len: 13
v_gene: TRBV6-5
CDR3nt: TGTGCCAGCATGAAGACTGGCACAGATACGCAGTATTTT
CDR3aa: CASMKTGTDTQYF

abundance: few
d_gene: NA
j_gene: TRBJ1-2
len: 14
v_gene: TRBV28
CDR3nt: TGTGCCAGCAGTTTACCGGACAGCACCTATGGCTACACCTTC
CDR3aa: CASSLPDSTYGYTF

abundance: NA
d_gene: NA
j_gene: TRBJ1-2
len: 14
v_gene: TRBV28
CDR3nt: TGTGCCAGCAGGGAACAGGGTTCTCTCTATGGCTACACCTTC
CDR3aa: CASREQGSLYGYTF

abundance: NA
d_gene: NA
j_gene: TRBJ2-5
len: 14
v_gene: TRBV18
CDR3nt: TGTGCCAGCTCCCCGAACCCAGACCCTGAGACCCAGTACTTC
CDR3aa: CASSPNPDPETQYF

abundance: NA
d_gene: NA
j_gene: TRBJ2-5
len: 13
v_gene: TRBV6-8
CDR3nt: TGTGTCCCGCCGGCACTCTTAGGAGAGACCCAGTACTTC
CDR3aa: CVPPALLGETQYF

abundance: NA
d_gene: TRBD1
j_gene: TRBJ2-7
len: 16
v_gene: TRBV13
CDR3nt: TGTGCCAGCAGCTCCCGGGACAGGGGGCTCTCCTACGAGCAGTACTTC
CDR3aa: CASSSRDRGLSYEQYF

abundance: NA
d_gene: NA
j_gene: TRBJ2-1
len: 14
v_gene: TRBV19
CDR3nt: TGTGCCAGTCGTTTGGAGGGTCGGGACAATGAGCAGTTCTTC
CDR3aa: CASRLEGRDNEQFF

abundance: NA
d_gene: TRBD2
j_gene: TRBJ2-5
len: 19
v_gene: TRBV4-1
CDR3nt: TGCGCCAGCAGCCAAGGATCGGGTGGTACGAAGGCGGGGGGGGAGACCCAGTACTTC
CDR3aa: CASSQGSGGTKAGGETQYF

abundance: NA
d_gene: NA
j_gene: TRBJ1-2
len: 13
v_gene: TRBV6-5
CDR3nt: TGTGCCAGCAGTTACGGCGAAAGGGATGGCTACACCTTC
CDR3aa: CASSYGERDGYTF

abundance: NA
d_gene: NA
j_gene: TRBJ2-1
len: 13
v_gene: TRBV18
CDR3nt: TGTGCCTCCGTCCCGGCAAGCAGGAATGAGCAGTTCTTC
CDR3aa: CASVPASRNEQFF

abundance: once
d_gene: TRBD1
j_gene: TRBJ2-3
len: 15
v_gene: TRBV5-6
CDR3nt: TGTGCCAGCAGCCCGCGGACAGGGGGAAGGGATACGCAGTATTTT
CDR3aa: CASSPRTGGRDTQYF

abundance: NA
d_gene: NA
j_gene: TRBJ2-5
len: 16
v_gene: TRBV7-2
CDR3nt: TGTGCCAGCAGCTTAGGGCTAGGGTCAATCCAAGAGACCCAGTACTTC
CDR3aa: CASSLGLGSIQETQYF

abundance: once
d_gene: NA
j_gene: TRBJ1-2
len: 16
v_gene: TRBV6-5
CDR3nt: TGTGCCAGCAGTTACTCGGGGGGATTAGCTAACTATGGCTACACCTTC
CDR3aa: CASSYSGGLANYGYTF

abundance: NA
d_gene: TRBD1
j_gene: TRBJ1-1
len: 16
v_gene: TRBV19
CDR3nt: TGTGCCAGTAGAACTGGACAGGGGTTTTGGGACACTGAAGCTTTCTTT
CDR3aa: CASRTGQGFWDTEAFF

abundance: NA
d_gene: NA
j_gene: TRBJ1-3
len: 17
v_gene: TRBV5-6
CDR3nt: TGTGCCAGCAGCTTGGATCCGAGACCGAGCTCTGGAAACACCATATATTTT
CDR3aa: CASSLDPRPSSGNTIYF

abundance: NA
d_gene: NA
j_gene: TRBJ1-4
len: 12
v_gene: TRBV2
CDR3nt: TGTGCCAGCAGTGAACTCCGAGGAAAACTGTTTTTT
CDR3aa: CASSELRGKLFF

abundance: once
d_gene: NA
j_gene: TRBJ1-5
len: 13
v_gene: TRBV4-3
CDR3nt: TGCGCCAGCAGCCAAGAGCCGCAATCGGCCCAGCATTTT
CDR3aa: CASSQEPQSAQHF

abundance: many
d_gene: NA
j_gene: TRBJ1-1
len: 15
v_gene: TRBV14
CDR3nt: TGTGCCAGCAGCCAAAGGACTAGGACGGACACTGAAGCTTTCTTT
CDR3aa: CASSQRTRTDTEAFF

abundance: few
d_gene: NA
j_gene: TRBJ1-5
len: 13
v_gene: TRBV9
CDR3nt: TGTGCCAGCAGCGTTGGATCAAATCAGCCCCAGCATTTT
CDR3aa: CASSVGSNQPQHF

abundance: few
d_gene: NA
j_gene: TRBJ1-1
len: 13
v_gene: TRBV30
CDR3nt: TGTGCCTGGAGTGTACTAAGGGAGGCTGAAGCTTTCTTT
CDR3aa: CAWSVLREAEAFF

abundance: NA
d_gene: TRBD1
j_gene: TRBJ1-1
len: 14
v_gene: TRBV7-2
CDR3nt: TGTGCCAGCAGATCCGGGACAGGGAGTGGTGAAGCTTTCTTT
CDR3aa: CASRSGTGSGEAFF

abundance: NA
d_gene: TRBD1
j_gene: TRBJ2-3
len: 16
v_gene: TRBV10-3
CDR3nt: TGTGCCATCAAGGTCACCGGGACAGGGGGCCCAGATACGCAGTATTTT
CDR3aa: CAIKVTGTGGPDTQYF